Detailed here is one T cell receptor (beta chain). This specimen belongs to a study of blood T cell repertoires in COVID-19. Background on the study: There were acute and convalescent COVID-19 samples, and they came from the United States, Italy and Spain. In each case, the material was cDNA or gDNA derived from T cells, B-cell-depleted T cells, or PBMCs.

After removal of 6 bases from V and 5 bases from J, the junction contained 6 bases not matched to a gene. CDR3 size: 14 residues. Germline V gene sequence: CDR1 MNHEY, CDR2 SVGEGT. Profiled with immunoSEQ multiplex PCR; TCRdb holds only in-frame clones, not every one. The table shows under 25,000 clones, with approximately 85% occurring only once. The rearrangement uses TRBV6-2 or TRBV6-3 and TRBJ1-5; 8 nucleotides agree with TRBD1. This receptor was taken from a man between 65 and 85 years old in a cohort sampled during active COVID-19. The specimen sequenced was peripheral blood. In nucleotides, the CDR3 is TGTGCCAGCAGCGTGGGGACAGGACATCAGCCCCAGCATTTT. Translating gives CASSVGTGHQPQHF.